The rows below give T cell receptor beta chains drawn from one sample of a study of early T cells in non-severe SARS-CoV-2 infection. TCRdb passed the 5' RACE reads through MiXCR, listing each CDR3 protein once. The repertoire holds around 30,000 distinct CDR3 sequences, 9.5% to 10% seen once, with about 13% in the top ten. The sequenced sample was whole blood. The origin of the receptors is an adult who was a healthcare worker with PCR-confirmed SARS-CoV-2 infection or an uninfected control (not recorded which). The CDR3 runs from the conserved cysteine through the conserved F or W. A D gene is named only where the DNA matches it firmly. A clone size is listed for some rows: how often the clone was seen (once, few, many), or a class if it is expanded.

clone size	D gene	J gene	V gene	CDR3 protein	CDR3 DNA
-	-	TRBJ2-7	TRBV20-1	CSAVYRASRYEQYF	TGCAGTGCCGTATACCGGGCCTCCCGCTACGAGCAGTACTTC
few	-	TRBJ2-3	TRBV29-1	CSVRRGIRDTQYF	TGCAGCGTTCGGCGGGGCATCAGGGATACGCAGTATTTT
many	TRBD2	TRBJ2-5	TRBV11-2	CASSLVRGVETQYF	TGTGCCAGCAGCTTAGTCCGGGGGGTAGAGACCCAGTACTTC
many	-	TRBJ2-6	TRBV6-1	CASSGQSGANVLTF	TGTGCCAGCAGCGGACAGTCTGGGGCCAACGTCCTGACTTTC
-	-	TRBJ2-1	TRBV6-6	CASSSGTKDNEQFF	TGTGCCAGCAGTTCCGGGACCAAAGACAATGAGCAGTTCTTC
many	-	TRBJ2-3	TRBV11-2	CASSSTGRSTDTQYF	TGTGCCAGCAGCTCGACAGGGAGGAGCACAGATACGCAGTATTTT
once	TRBD1	TRBJ2-5	TRBV4-2	CASSHYAGGLEGETQYF	TGTGCCAGCAGCCACTACGCAGGGGGTTTAGAAGGAGAGACCCAGTACTTC
many	-	TRBJ1-1	TRBV9	CASSRSGAGPRSEAFF	TGTGCCAGCAGTCGCAGTGGAGCGGGCCCGCGGTCTGAAGCTTTCTTT
few	-	TRBJ1-5	TRBV4-2	CASSQELRDTNQPQHF	TGTGCCAGCAGCCAAGAACTCAGGGACACTAATCAGCCCCAGCATTTT
many	TRBD1	TRBJ1-1	TRBV7-2	CASSFGTGNTEAFF	TGTGCCAGCAGCTTTGGGACAGGGAACACTGAAGCTTTCTTT
many	TRBD1	TRBJ2-5	TRBV5-1	CASRDREETQYF	TGCGCCAGCAGGGACAGGGAAGAGACCCAGTACTTC
few	TRBD1	TRBJ1-4	TRBV7-6	CVSSLRNPGGRTGLATNEKLFF	TGTGTCAGCAGCTTAAGGAACCCAGGGGGGAGGACGGGCCTGGCAACTAATGAAAAACTGTTTTTT
many	-	TRBJ2-3	TRBV6-5	CASSYASGGAPNTQYF	TGTGCCAGCAGTTACGCCTCCGGGGGAGCCCCAAATACGCAGTATTTT
many	-	TRBJ1-5	TRBV5-1	CASSLDNSNQPQHF	TGCGCCAGCAGCCTGGACAATAGCAATCAGCCCCAGCATTTT
many	-	TRBJ2-1	TRBV6-1	CASSEITVLHNEQFF	TGTGCCAGCAGTGAAATCACCGTCCTCCACAATGAGCAGTTCTTC
many	-	TRBJ1-1	TRBV18	CASSRAPNTEAFF	TGTGCCAGCTCGCGGGCCCCGAACACTGAAGCTTTCTTT
-	TRBD2	TRBJ2-3	TRBV20-1	CSRGGAGDTQYF	TGCAGTCGCGGGGGGGCCGGAGATACGCAGTATTTT
many	-	TRBJ2-3	TRBV7-2	CASSWGTDTQYF	TGTGCCAGCAGCTGGGGCACAGATACGCAGTATTTT
-	-	TRBJ1-5	TRBV5-5	CASSSSGTPQHF	TGTGCCAGCAGCTCCTCAGGGACGCCCCAGCATTTT
many	-	TRBJ2-3	TRBV27	CASSGGSGTQYF	TGTGCCAGCAGTGGGGGAAGTGGTACGCAGTATTTT
few	-	TRBJ1-2	TRBV29-1	CSVDGLNYGYTF	TGCAGCGTTGATGGGCTGAACTATGGCTACACCTTC
-	TRBD1	TRBJ1-5	TRBV6-5	CASRRTGAGSNQPQHF	TGTGCCAGCAGAAGAACAGGGGCGGGGAGCAATCAGCCCCAGCATTTT
many	-	TRBJ2-3	TRBV28	CASSYVAGTDTQYF	TGTGCCAGCAGTTATGTTGCAGGCACAGATACGCAGTATTTT
few	-	TRBJ2-2	TRBV3-1	CASSQVVNTGELFF	TGTGCCAGCAGCCAAGTAGTTAACACCGGGGAGCTGTTTTTT
many	-	TRBJ1-1	TRBV5-7	CASRQELNTEAFF	TGTGCCAGCAGACAAGAGCTGAACACTGAAGCTTTCTTT
few	-	TRBJ2-3	TRBV29-1	CSGSRDTQYF	TGCAGCGGGTCCAGAGATACGCAGTATTTT
many	-	TRBJ1-1	TRBV3-1	CASSQRGATEAFF	TGTGCCAGCAGCCAACGAGGGGCGACTGAAGCTTTCTTT
many	-	TRBJ2-7	TRBV6-2/TRBV6-3	CASSENIEQYF	TGTGCCAGCAGTGAAAATATCGAGCAGTACTTC
many	-	TRBJ2-7	TRBV7-3	CASSYRTTSYEQYF	TGTGCCAGCAGCTATCGGACAACCTCCTACGAGCAGTACTTC
many	-	TRBJ2-7	TRBV6-5	CASSYPGSLYEQYF	TGTGCCAGCAGTTACCCGGGATCCCTGTACGAGCAGTACTTC
many	-	TRBJ2-1	TRBV6-4	CASSELAYNEQFF	TGTGCCAGCAGTGAACTCGCCTACAATGAGCAGTTCTTC
-	-	TRBJ2-7	TRBV12-3/TRBV12-4	CASSRPGSLRPEQYF	TGTGCCAGCAGTCGCCCCGGGAGCCTACGGCCCGAGCAGTACTTC
few	TRBD1	TRBJ1-2	TRBV12-3/TRBV12-4	CASTPGQVYGYTF	TGTGCCAGCACCCCCGGACAGGTCTATGGCTACACCTTC
-	-	TRBJ1-1	TRBV30	CAWRQLTEAFF	TGTGCCTGGAGGCAGCTCACTGAAGCTTTCTTT